These 26 T cell receptor beta chains were sequenced from one sample in a study of cytomegalovirus exposure and HLA in healthy donors. Clones were sequenced by immunoSEQ multiplex PCR, and TCRdb holds only the in-frame ones, with some missing. The sample includes some 60,000 clones, around 96% seen only once; the top ten take about 4.5%. Sequences were obtained from PBMCs. Source of these receptors: a man aged 18 to 29 in good health and CMV-seropositive.

The CDR3 DNA follows: TGTGCCAGCAGTCAACAATCGGGGGGGGATACTGAAGCTTTCTTT. It is translated as CASSQQSGGDTEAFF. This chain uses TRBV6-6 with TRBJ1-1; maybe TRBD1 (5 bases). The CDR3 has 15 amino acids. Between the trimmed V and J ends, which lost 5 bases and 5 bases, there was a span of 18 bases. Germline lookup yields CDR1 MNHNY and CDR2 SVGAGI (reference sequence).

The genes are TRBV10-2 and TRBJ1-5; D is possibly TRBD1 (5 bases). Germline V gives CDR1 WSHSY, CDR2 SAAADI. The V and J ends lost 2 bases and 5 bases respectively, with 16 bases between them. The CDR3 has 16 residues. CDR3 region: CASSESDSTVDQPQHF. CDR3 nucleotides: TGCGCCAGCAGTGAGAGCGACAGCACGGTAGATCAGCCCCAGCATTTT.

CDR3 sequence (DNA): TGTGCCTGGAGGGACCCCGCCACAGGGTATGGGATAGCCAAAAACATTCAGTACTTC. Its protein is CAWRDPATGYGIAKNIQYF. This chain links TRBV30 with TRBJ2-4, with TRBD1 as a possible D gene (6 bases). The CDR3 sequence is 19 residues long. The ends were cut back, 3 bases at V and 0 bases at J, with 24 bases in the middle. Per germline, CDR1 GTSNPN and CDR2 SVGIG (reference sequence).

This clone is a singleton in its sample. The chain is built from TRBV7-9 and TRBJ2-6; D unresolved. Germline V gives CDR1 SEHNR, CDR2 FQNEAQ (reference sequence). The CDR3 sequence is 15 residues long. V was pared by 5 bases and J by 0 bases, with 8 bases between. Here the CDR3 reads CASSLKRSGANVLTF. CDR3 sequence (DNA): TGTGCCAGCAGCCTCAAGCGCTCTGGGGCCAACGTCCTGACTTTC.

The V gene is TRBV2, the J gene TRBJ2-3, with 8 bases fitting TRBD2. Germline assignment: CDR1 SNHLY and CDR2 FYNNEI. V trimming: 7 bases; J trimming: 0 bases; junction bases outside the gene matches: 9. The CDR3 extends over 16 amino acids. This CDR3 is CASTAGLAGSTDTQYF. As DNA, the CDR3 is TGTGCCAGCACAGCAGGACTAGCTGGTAGCACAGATACGCAGTATTTT. Combining the CDR3 with reference TRBV2 and TRBJ2-3 gives the whole variable domain EPEVTQTPSHQVTQMGQEVILRCVPISNHLYFYWYRQILGQKVEFLVSFYNNEISEKSEIFDDQFSVERPDGSNFTLKIRSTKLEDSAMYFCASTAGLAGSTDTQYFGPGTRLTVL.

This chain links TRBV29-1 with TRBJ2-7; TRBD1 agrees at 7 bases. Germline-derived CDR1 and CDR2 are SQVTM and ANQGSEA. With 5 bases clipped from V and 2 bases from J, the junction kept 3 bases outside the gene matches. CDR3 length equals 12 residues. The CDR3 here is CSVLQGAYEQYF. The CDR3 bases are TGCAGCGTTCTTCAGGGGGCCTACGAGCAGTACTTC.

The CDR3 region has the DNA TGTGCCAGCACCACCAATATGGGGGGCGGGGAGCTGTTTTTT. As protein: CASTTNMGGGELFF. This chain connects TRBV6-5 to TRBJ2-2, with D possibly being TRBD2 (6 bases). The CDR3 length is 14 residues. The germline gives CDR1 MNHEY, CDR2 SVGAGI. V was trimmed by 7 bases and J by 7 bases, leaving 16 bases between them.

This chain connects TRBV5-3 to TRBJ2-7; 9 nucleotides align to TRBD1. TRBV5-3 is labeled an ORF, and its function is uncertain. The CDR3 spans 16 residues. With 4 bases clipped from V and 3 bases from J, the junction kept 11 bases outside the gene matches. CDR3 residues: CARSDRATGGDYEQYF. The CDR3 coding sequence is TGTGCCAGAAGCGATCGAGCGACAGGGGGTGACTACGAGCAGTACTTC.

This chain links TRBV6-6 with TRBJ1-3, with D uncertain. The CDR3 loop spans 14 amino acids. Trimming removed 8 bases from V and 0 bases from J, with 11 bases in between. Germline V gene data show CDR1 as MNHNY and CDR2 as SVGAGI (reference sequence). DNA for the CDR3: TGTGCCAGCCGTAGATTTACCTCTGGAAACACCATATATTTT. Its translation: CASRRFTSGNTIYF.

The rearrangement uses TRBV28 and TRBJ1-5, with D tentatively TRBD1 (5 bases). This CDR3 comprises 14 residues. Trimming pared 5 bases from V and 7 bases from J, leaving 15 bases between. Germline V gene lookup returns CDR1 MDHEN and CDR2 SYDVKM. CDR3 in amino acids: CASSAGMLVQPQHF. The CDR3 coding sequence is TGTGCCAGCAGTGCAGGGATGTTAGTGCAGCCCCAGCATTTT.

The chain has TRBV11-3 and TRBJ2-3; D perhaps matches TRBD2 (6 bases). Germline CDR1 reads SGHNT; CDR2 reads YENEEA. The CDR3 runs to 18 residues. Trimming took off 0 bases at V and 0 bases at J, with 16 bases between the two ends. The CDR3 here is CASSLDLGLLPSTDTQYF. In DNA, the CDR3 is TGTGCCAGCAGCTTAGACTTGGGACTCCTACCTAGCACAGATACGCAGTATTTT.

J is TRBJ2-7 and V is TRBV4-3; 9 bases are shared with TRBD2. Trimming cost V 0 bases and J 6 bases; bases outside gene matches: 12. The germline gives CDR1 LGHNA, CDR2 YSLEER. This CDR3 region has 17 residues. The CDR3 DNA reads as TGCGCCAGCAGCCAAGAGCGAGCGGGAGGCCCGTCGGCCGAGCAGTACTTC. This codes for CASSQERAGGPSAEQYF.

This rearrangement joins TRBV14 to TRBJ1-5, with 8 bases identical to TRBD1. J lost 0 bases, V lost 3 bases, and 4 bases had no gene match. The germline CDR1 and CDR2 sequences are SGHDN and FVKESK. The CDR3 consists of 16 residues. The CDR3 nucleotides are TGTGCCAGCAGCCACGGACAGGGCAATAGCAATCAGCCCCAGCATTTT. Translated: CASSHGQGNSNQPQHF.

The genes are TRBV19 and TRBJ1-5; 8 nucleotides align to TRBD1. Germline V gene sequence: CDR1 LNHDA, CDR2 SQIVND (reference sequence). After removal of 5 bases from V and 0 bases from J, the junction contained 0 bases not matched to a gene. The CDR3 sequence is 14 residues long. The CDR3 bases are TGTGCCAGTAGTGGGACAGGTAGCAATCAGCCCCAGCATTTT. As protein: CASSGTGSNQPQHF.

The gene calls are TRBV7-9 and TRBJ2-7; D is perhaps TRBD1 (5 bases). Germline V gene data show CDR1 as SEHNR and CDR2 as FQNEAQ (reference sequence). CDR3 length: 16 residues. V gave up 2 bases and J gave up 0 bases, with 14 bases separating them. The CDR3 protein is CASSLSQGLLSYEQYF. CDR3 coding DNA: TGTGCCAGCAGCTTAAGCCAGGGTCTACTCTCCTACGAGCAGTACTTC. The variable domain in full, with the rest retrieved from reference TRBV7-9 and TRBJ2-7, is DTGVSQNPRHKITKRGQNVTFRCDPISEHNRLYWYRQTLGQGPEFLTYFQNEAQLEKSRLLSDRFSAERPKGSFSTLEIQRTEQGDSAMYLCASSLSQGLLSYEQYFGPGTRLTVT.

CDR3 region: CSVEEIGSGSEAFF. CDR3 DNA sequence: TGCAGCGTTGAAGAGATAGGGTCGGGGTCTGAAGCTTTCTTT. The chain has TRBV29-1 and TRBJ1-1, with D unresolved. Germline V gives CDR1 SQVTM, CDR2 ANQGSEA. The CDR3 is 14 residues long. V lost 0 bases and J 6 bases, leaving 14 bases between the germline ends.

V usage is TRBV4-3 and J usage is TRBJ2-7; TRBD2 matches 11 bases. Trimming took 1 base from V and 3 from J; bases not matched to a gene: 8. The germline V gene encodes CDR1 LGHNA and CDR2 YSLEER. The CDR3 is made up of 17 amino acids. CDR3 sequence (DNA): TGCGCCAGCAGCCAAGGGCTAGCGGGAGGCCTGCTCTACGAGCAGTACTTC. Translation: CASSQGLAGGLLYEQYF.

The chain has TRBV18 and TRBJ1-2, with 8 bases aligning to TRBD1. Trimming cost V 6 bases and J 3 bases; bases outside gene matches: 6. CDR1 and CDR2 from the germline V gene are KGHSH and LQKENI. The length of the CDR3 is 14 residues. In nucleotides, the CDR3 is TGTGCCAGCTCTCCAGGGGGCGTACACTATGGCTACACCTTC. Residues: CASSPGGVHYGYTF.

The rearrangement uses TRBV29-1 and TRBJ2-1; D is perhaps TRBD1 (5 bases). Trimming removed 4 bases at V and 6 bases at J, with 13 bases between. Germline loops: CDR1 SQVTM, CDR2 ANQGSEA. The CDR3 loop spans 13 amino acids. The DNA of the CDR3 is TGCAGCGTTGGGGGTGGGGCCTTCAATGAGCAGTTCTTC. Translation gives CSVGGGAFNEQFF.

This chain uses TRBV4-2 with TRBJ1-1; 7 positions match TRBD1. The CDR3 has 19 amino acids. Germline lookup yields CDR1 LGHNA and CDR2 YNFKEQ. V shed 1 base, J shed 1 base, and the junction held 15 bases outside the gene matches. CDR3: CASSQGAYEGGQENTEAFF. The CDR3 DNA follows: TGTGCCAGCAGCCAAGGGGCATACGAAGGTGGACAGGAGAACACTGAAGCTTTCTTT.

V is TRBV5-4 and J is TRBJ2-1; D call uncertain. V was cut by 7 bases and J by 8 bases, with 16 bases left in between. The CDR3 runs to 13 residues. Germline V lookup: CDR1 SGHNT, CDR2 YYREEE (reference sequence). In DNA form, the CDR3 reads TGTGCCAGCTCTGCGGCCACGAAGGATGAGCAGTTCTTC. Translated, it gives CASSAATKDEQFF.

This clone was seen only once. The chain couples TRBV12-5 to TRBJ2-1; D unclear. V was shortened by 0 bases and J by 1 base, with 4 bases between the two germline ends. Looked up from germline, CDR1 is LGHNT and CDR2 is FRNRAP. CDR3 length equals 14 residues. The CDR3 DNA follows: TGTGCTAGTGGTTTGGTACTGTCCTACAATGAGCAGTTCTTC. Translation gives CASGLVLSYNEQFF.

This chain links TRBV30 with TRBJ2-1; 8 nucleotides align to TRBD1. There are 15 residues in the CDR3. Germline-derived CDR1 and CDR2 are GTSNPN and SVGIG (reference sequence). V trimming: 4 bases; J trimming: 9 bases; junction bases outside the gene matches: 14. CDR3 in amino acids: CAWNPPGQDHGEQFF. The CDR3 DNA follows: TGTGCCTGGAACCCCCCGGGACAGGATCATGGTGAGCAGTTCTTC.

This clone showed up just a few times. The rearrangement joins TRBV5-6 to TRBJ1-1, with D unclear. CDR3 length equals 12 residues. The germline gives CDR1 SGHDT, CDR2 YYEEEE. Trimming shortened V by 5 bases and J by 6 bases, and 11 bases separated the two germline ends. The CDR3 protein is CASSYGFAEAFF. The CDR3 bases are TGTGCCAGCAGTTACGGTTTCGCTGAAGCTTTCTTT.

This clone has only one observation. The rearrangement uses TRBV28 and TRBJ1-3, with D possibly TRBD1 on 5 matching bases. V was pared by 3 bases and J by 7 bases, with 19 bases between. CDR3 length equals 16 residues. Germline CDR1 reads MDHEN; CDR2 reads SYDVKM. The CDR3 DNA is TGTGCCAGCAGTTTCGTCACGGGGGAGATTGGCAACACCATATATTTT. Translating gives CASSFVTGEIGNTIYF.

The CDR3 nucleotides are TGTGCCAGCAGCCAGGGGGGTAGTAACAATGAGCAGTTCTTC. Translated: CASSQGGSNNEQFF. The genes are TRBV5-4 and TRBJ2-1; D is perhaps TRBD1 (7 bases). Germline CDR1 is SGHNT and CDR2 is YYREEE (reference sequence). The CDR3 is 14 amino acids. The germline V and J ends were trimmed by 4 bases and 5 bases, with 13 bases remaining between them.